This TCR beta chain was sequenced during a study of tumor and adjacent non-tumor tissue in lung cancer (dated by TCRdb to 2017 to 2018). Looking at the study overall: By cancer type, the cohort comprised 11 to 12 adenocarcinoma patients, 2 squamous cell carcinoma patients and 1 small cell lung cancer patient. Among the approximately 15 patients, ages ranged from roughly 31 to 76 years, approximately ten were men and 5 were women, and disease was TNM stage I to III. Sequencing generated a total of approximately 130 million productive TCRbeta reads, averaging roughly 4.3 million reads per sample. The study compared bulk TCRbeta repertoires from lung tumor tissue and matched distant non-tumor lung tissue of about 14 lung cancer patients. Some 30 paired specimens, one tumor and one normal lung sample per patient, were profiled by TCRbeta CDR3 sequencing. The paper as a whole reports these results and caveats: The top 100 clones accounted for a significantly larger cumulative portion of the repertoire in normal lung than in tumor tissue. Significantly higher TCR diversity (inverse Simpson) was observed in tumor tissue than in normal lung tissue (approximately 430 vs 150, P = 0.0075, Mann-Whitney U test). Because peripheral blood was not sequenced, blood TCRbeta repertoires in the lung cancer patients of the study were not examined. The sequencing platform is not named in the methods, and unique molecular identifiers are not mentioned. Only roughly 14 patients were in the cohort, and the authors stated that larger samples and more detailed clinical data are needed. Younger patients had significantly higher TCR diversity, and higher tumor TCR diversity was associated with shorter overall and disease-free survival.

This clonotype turned up a few times. What this receptor recognizes is not known. A much more abundant neighbour one base away suggests this may be a read error. From the germline V gene (reference sequence), CDR1 is GTSNPN and CDR2 is SVGIG. The CDR3, from cysteine to phenylalanine, totals 13 residues. Here the CDR3 DNA is all that survives: 39 bases in frame from base 1. RNA was extracted from bulk unsorted tissue and checked for quality with a NanoDrop ND-1000 and an Agilent 2100. All donors had newly diagnosed lung cancer, had not received prior chemotherapy, and were admitted for thoracic surgery in China between August and November 2014. Patients with previous radiotherapy or chemotherapy, or with another concurrent cancer, were excluded from the study. Pieces of surgical tissue measuring roughly 1-2.2 cm3 were kept in RNAlater solution and held at -80 degrees C until needed. The method was multiplex PCR. The sample was run on an Illumina HiSeq 2500. TCRbeta libraries were constructed through three rounds of nested PCR with primers (Table S4) according to protocols adapted from ARM-PCR. Before sequencing, PCR products of 200-500 bp were excised from the gel and purified with the QIAquick gel extraction kit. As for the authors' bioinformatics: Reads were cleaned using Trimmomatic, were merged into complete CDR3 sequences using FLASH, and were assigned to V(D)J germline segments using MiTCR. VDJtools was used to compute clonal diversity as the inverse Simpson's index. A read counted as productive if the sequence was in-frame and lacked a premature stop codon. Using fastp at Q25 and MiXCR, TCRdb reprocessed the public reads and kept productive beta chains. Records with the same CDR3 protein are collapsed into one entry carrying the most frequent genes and DNA. The V and J calls reflect TCRdb's pipeline rather than the authors' work. The sample table lists approximately 90,000 distinct CDR3 sequences, 61% of them with a count of one. Roughly 15% of the sample comes from the top ten.

This TCR was sampled from a man aged 65-85 years with non-small cell lung cancer. The sequence joins TRBV30 to TRBJ2-1, with 8 central nucleotides matching TRBD2. Sequencing was done on a sample of lung tumor tissue. The sequence in DNA is TGTGCCTGTGGCGGGAGGTTCTACGATGAGCAGTTCTTC. It specifies CACGGRFYDEQFF.